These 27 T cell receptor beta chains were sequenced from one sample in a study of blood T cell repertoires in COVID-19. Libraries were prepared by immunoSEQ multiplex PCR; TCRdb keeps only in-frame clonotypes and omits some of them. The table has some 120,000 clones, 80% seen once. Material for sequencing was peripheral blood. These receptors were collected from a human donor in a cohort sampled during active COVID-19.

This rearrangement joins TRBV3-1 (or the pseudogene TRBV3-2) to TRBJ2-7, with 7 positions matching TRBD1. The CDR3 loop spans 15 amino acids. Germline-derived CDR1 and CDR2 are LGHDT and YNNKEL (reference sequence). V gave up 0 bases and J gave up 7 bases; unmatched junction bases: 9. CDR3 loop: CASSQEETGRREQYF. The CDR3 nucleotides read TGTGCCAGCAGCCAAGAAGAGACAGGGCGTAGGGAGCAGTACTTC.

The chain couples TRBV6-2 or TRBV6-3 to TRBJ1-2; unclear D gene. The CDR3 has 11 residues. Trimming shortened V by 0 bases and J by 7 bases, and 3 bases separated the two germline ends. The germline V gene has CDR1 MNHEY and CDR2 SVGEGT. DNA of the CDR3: TGTGCCAGCAGTTACTCGGCTGGCTACACCTTC. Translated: CASSYSAGYTF.

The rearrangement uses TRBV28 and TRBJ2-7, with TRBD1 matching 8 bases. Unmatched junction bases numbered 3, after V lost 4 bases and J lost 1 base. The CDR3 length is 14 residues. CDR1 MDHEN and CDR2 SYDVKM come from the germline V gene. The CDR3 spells CASSSGTGSYEQYF. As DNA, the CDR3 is TGTGCCAGCAGTTCCGGGACAGGATCCTACGAGCAGTACTTC.

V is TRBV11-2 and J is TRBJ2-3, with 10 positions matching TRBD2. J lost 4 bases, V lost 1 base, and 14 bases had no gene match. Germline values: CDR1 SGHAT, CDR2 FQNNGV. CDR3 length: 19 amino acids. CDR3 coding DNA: TGTGCCAGCAGCTTAGGTACTAGCGGGGACTTATGGAGCGCAGATACGCAGTATTTT. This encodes CASSLGTSGDLWSADTQYF.

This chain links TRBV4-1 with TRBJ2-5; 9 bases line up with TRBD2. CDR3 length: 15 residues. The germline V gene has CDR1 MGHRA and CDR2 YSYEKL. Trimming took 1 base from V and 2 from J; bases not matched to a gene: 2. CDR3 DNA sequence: TGCGCCAGCAGCCAAGGTGCGGGGGGGCAAGAGACCCAGTACTTC. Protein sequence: CASSQGAGGQETQYF.

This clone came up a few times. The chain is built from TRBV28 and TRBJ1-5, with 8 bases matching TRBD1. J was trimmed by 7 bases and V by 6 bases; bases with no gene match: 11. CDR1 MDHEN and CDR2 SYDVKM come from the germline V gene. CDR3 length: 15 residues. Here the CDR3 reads CASSWAGGAFQPQHF. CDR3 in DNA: TGTGCCAGCAGCTGGGCAGGGGGCGCTTTCCAGCCCCAGCATTTT.

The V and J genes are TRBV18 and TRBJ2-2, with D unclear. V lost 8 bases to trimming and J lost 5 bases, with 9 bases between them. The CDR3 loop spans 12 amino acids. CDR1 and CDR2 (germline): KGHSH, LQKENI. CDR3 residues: CASRGDTGELFF. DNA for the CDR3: TGTGCCAGCCGAGGAGATACCGGGGAGCTGTTTTTT. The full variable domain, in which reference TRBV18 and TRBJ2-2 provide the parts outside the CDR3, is NAGVMQNPRHLVRRRGQEARLRCSPMKGHSHVYWYRQLPEEGLKFMVYLQKENIIDESGMPKERFSAEFPKEGPSILRIQQVVRGDSAAYFCASRGDTGELFFGEGSRLTVL.

The CDR3 coding sequence is TGTGCCAGCAGTTTAGTGACTAGCGGCTACGAGCAGTACTTC. Encoded protein: CASSLVTSGYEQYF. The chain joins TRBV27 to TRBJ2-7; TRBD2 matches at 9 bases. Germline assignment: CDR1 MNHEY and CDR2 SMNVEV (reference sequence). Germline trimming cut 2 bases from V and 3 bases from J; bases unmatched to any gene: 2. The CDR3 is 14 residues long.

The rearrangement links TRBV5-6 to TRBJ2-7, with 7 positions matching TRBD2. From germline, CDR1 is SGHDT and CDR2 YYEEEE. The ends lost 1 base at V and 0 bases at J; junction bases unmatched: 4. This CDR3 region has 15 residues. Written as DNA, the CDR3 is TGTGCCAGCAGCTTGACGGGAGGCGCCTCCTACGAGCAGTACTTC. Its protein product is CASSLTGGASYEQYF.

This chain's CDR3 is CASSSGLPTYEQYF. DNA of the CDR3: TGTGCCAGCAGTTCGGGACTACCCACCTACGAGCAGTACTTC. The V call is TRBV28, the J call TRBJ2-7; 7 nucleotides agree with TRBD2. Germline lookup yields CDR1 MDHEN and CDR2 SYDVKM. CDR3 length equals 14 residues. V shed 4 bases, J shed 2 bases, and the junction held 5 bases outside the gene matches.

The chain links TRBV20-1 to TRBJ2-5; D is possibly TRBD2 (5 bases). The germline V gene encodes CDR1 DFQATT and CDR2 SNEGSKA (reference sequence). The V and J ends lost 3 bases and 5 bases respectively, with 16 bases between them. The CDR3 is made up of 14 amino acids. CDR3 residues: CSASASRLMETQYF. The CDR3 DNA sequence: TGCAGTGCTAGTGCTAGCCGTCTTATGGAGACCCAGTACTTC.

CDR3 amino acids: CASSPLAASTDTQYF. The CDR3 DNA is TGTGCCAGCTCACCTCTAGCGGCTAGCACAGATACGCAGTATTTT. The rearrangement joins TRBV18 to TRBJ2-3; 7 bases are shared with TRBD2. V trimming: 3 bases; J trimming: 0 bases; junction bases outside the gene matches: 3. Germline CDR1 is KGHSH and CDR2 is LQKENI. This CDR3 is built from 15 residues.

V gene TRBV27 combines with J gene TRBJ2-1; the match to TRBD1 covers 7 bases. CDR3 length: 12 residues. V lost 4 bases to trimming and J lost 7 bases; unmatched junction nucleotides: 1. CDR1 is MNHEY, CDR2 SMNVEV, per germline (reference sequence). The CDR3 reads CASSSTGNEQFF. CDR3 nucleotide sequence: TGTGCCAGCAGTTCGACAGGGAATGAGCAGTTCTTC.

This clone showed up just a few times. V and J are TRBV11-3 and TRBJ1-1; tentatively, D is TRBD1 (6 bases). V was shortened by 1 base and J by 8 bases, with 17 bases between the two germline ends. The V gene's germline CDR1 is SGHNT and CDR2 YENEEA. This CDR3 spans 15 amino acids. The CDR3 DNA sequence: TGTGCCAGCAGCTTAGGACGTGGGGGCCTTGCGGAAGCTTTCTTT. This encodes CASSLGRGGLAEAFF.

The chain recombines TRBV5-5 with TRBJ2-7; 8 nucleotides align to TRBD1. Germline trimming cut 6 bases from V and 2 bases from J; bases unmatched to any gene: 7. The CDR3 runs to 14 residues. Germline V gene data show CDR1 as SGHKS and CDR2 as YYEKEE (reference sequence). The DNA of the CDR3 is TGTGCCAGCAACGCGCAACAGGGGGCCTACGAGCAGTACTTC. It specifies CASNAQQGAYEQYF.

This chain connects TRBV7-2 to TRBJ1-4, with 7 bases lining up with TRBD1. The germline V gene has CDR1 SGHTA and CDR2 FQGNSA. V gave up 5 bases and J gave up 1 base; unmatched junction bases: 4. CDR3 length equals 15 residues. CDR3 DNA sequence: TGTGCCAGCAGCCGCGACAGGGTAACTAATGAAAAACTGTTTTTT. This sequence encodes CASSRDRVTNEKLFF.

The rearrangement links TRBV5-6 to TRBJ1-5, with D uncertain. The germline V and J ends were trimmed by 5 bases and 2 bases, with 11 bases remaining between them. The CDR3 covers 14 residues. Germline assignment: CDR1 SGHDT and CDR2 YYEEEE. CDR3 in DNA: TGTGCCAGCAGTCCGTCGGGAGGCAATCAGCCCCAGCATTTT. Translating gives CASSPSGGNQPQHF.

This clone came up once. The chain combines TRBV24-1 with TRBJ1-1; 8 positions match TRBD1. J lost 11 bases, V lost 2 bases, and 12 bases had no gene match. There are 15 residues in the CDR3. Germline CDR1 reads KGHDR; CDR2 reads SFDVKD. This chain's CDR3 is CATSDSRGPGEAAFF. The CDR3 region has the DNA TGTGCCACCAGTGATTCCAGGGGGCCTGGGGAAGCGGCTTTCTTT.

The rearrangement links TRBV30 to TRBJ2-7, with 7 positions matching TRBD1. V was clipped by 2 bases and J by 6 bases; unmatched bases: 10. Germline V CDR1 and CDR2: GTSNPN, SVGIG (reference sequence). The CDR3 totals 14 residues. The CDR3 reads CAWSLRQGDSEQYF. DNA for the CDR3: TGTGCCTGGAGTCTACGACAGGGTGACAGCGAGCAGTACTTC.

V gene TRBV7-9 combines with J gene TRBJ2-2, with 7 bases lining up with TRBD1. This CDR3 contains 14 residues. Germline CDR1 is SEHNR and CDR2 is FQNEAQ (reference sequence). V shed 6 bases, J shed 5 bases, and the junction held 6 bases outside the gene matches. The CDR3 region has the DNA TGTGCCAGCAGAAACAGGGGAAGAACCGGGGAGCTGTTTTTT. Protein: CASRNRGRTGELFF.

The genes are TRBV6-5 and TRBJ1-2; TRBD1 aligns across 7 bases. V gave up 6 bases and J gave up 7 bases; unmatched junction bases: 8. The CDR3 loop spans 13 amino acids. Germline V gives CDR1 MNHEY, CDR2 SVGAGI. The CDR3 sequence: CASRGGDRAGYTF. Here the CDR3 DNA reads TGTGCCAGCAGAGGGGGTGACAGGGCTGGCTACACCTTC.

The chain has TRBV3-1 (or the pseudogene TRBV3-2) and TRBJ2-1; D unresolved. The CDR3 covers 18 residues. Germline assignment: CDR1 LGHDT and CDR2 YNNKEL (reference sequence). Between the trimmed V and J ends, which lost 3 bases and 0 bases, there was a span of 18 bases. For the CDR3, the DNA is TGTGCCAGCAGCCAGGGCCCGGTCGGTTTCAGCTCCTACAATGAGCAGTTCTTC. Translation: CASSQGPVGFSSYNEQFF.

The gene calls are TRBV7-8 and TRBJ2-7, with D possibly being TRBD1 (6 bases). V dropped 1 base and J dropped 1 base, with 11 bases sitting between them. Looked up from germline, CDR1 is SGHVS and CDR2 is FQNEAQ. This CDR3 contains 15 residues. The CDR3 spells CASSLDGRGSYEQYF. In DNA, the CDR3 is TGTGCCAGCAGCTTAGATGGCAGGGGATCCTACGAGCAGTACTTC.

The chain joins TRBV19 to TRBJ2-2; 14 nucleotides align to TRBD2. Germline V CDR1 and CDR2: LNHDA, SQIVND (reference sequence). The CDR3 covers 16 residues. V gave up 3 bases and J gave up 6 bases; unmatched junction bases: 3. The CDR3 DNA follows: TGTGCCAGTAGTATTGGACTAGCGGGGGGTGCCGGGGAGCTGTTTTTT. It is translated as CASSIGLAGGAGELFF.

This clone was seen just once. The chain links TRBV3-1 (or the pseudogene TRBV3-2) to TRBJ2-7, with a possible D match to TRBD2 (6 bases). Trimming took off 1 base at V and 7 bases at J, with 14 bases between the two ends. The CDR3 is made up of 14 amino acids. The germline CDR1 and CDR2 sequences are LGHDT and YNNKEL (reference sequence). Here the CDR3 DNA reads TGTGCCAGCAGCCAAGTGGGGGGAAGCGGAGAGCAGTACTTC. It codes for CASSQVGGSGEQYF.

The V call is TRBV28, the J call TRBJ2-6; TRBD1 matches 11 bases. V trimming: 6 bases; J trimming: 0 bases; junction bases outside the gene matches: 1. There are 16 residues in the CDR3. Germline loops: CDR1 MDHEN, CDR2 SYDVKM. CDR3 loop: CASRGTGGSGANVLTF. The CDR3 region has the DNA TGTGCCAGCAGAGGGACAGGGGGCTCTGGGGCCAACGTCCTGACTTTC.

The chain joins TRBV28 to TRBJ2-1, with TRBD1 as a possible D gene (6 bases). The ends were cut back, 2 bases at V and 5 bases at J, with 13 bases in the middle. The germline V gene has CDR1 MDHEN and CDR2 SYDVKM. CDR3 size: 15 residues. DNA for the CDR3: TGTGCCAGCAGTTTAGGTGGACAGAACAACAATGAGCAGTTCTTC. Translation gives CASSLGGQNNNEQFF.